These 24 T cell receptor beta chains were sequenced from one sample in a study of siplizumab effects on memory and regulatory T cells. Libraries were prepared by immunoSEQ multiplex PCR; TCRdb keeps only in-frame clonotypes and omits some of them. This table has approximately 9,600 clones, roughly 46% appearing once. Cells of the mixed lymphocyte reaction were cocultured at 37 degrees C for about six days. These receptors have no known antigen. Sequencing used CFSE-low (dividing) CD4+ T cells sorted from an allogeneic mixed lymphocyte reaction. These TCRs come from a human donor in good health; the cells came from an allogeneic mixed lymphocyte reaction.

This clone was observed a few times. The chain carries TRBV18 and TRBJ1-2; D possibly corresponds to TRBD1 (5 bases). CDR3 length: 13 amino acids. V lost 3 bases, J lost 5 bases, and 10 bases lay in between. Germline lookup yields CDR1 KGHSH and CDR2 LQKENI. As DNA, the CDR3 is TGTGCCAGCTCACCCTCCAGGGAGTATGGCTACACCTTC. This sequence encodes CASSPSREYGYTF.

This clone was detected a few times. V usage is TRBV19 and J usage is TRBJ2-7; 8 bases align to TRBD2. Germline CDR1 and CDR2: LNHDA and SQIVND (reference sequence). CDR3 length: 15 amino acids. After removal of 3 bases from V and 2 bases from J, the junction contained 6 bases not matched to a gene. The CDR3 region has the DNA TGTGCCAGTAGTATCACTAGCGGACAACCCTACGAGCAGTACTTC. Translated, it gives CASSITSGQPYEQYF.

This chain links TRBV9 with TRBJ2-1; D might be TRBD2 (5 bases). CDR3 length: 14 amino acids. V lost 1 base, J lost 9 bases, and 14 bases lay in between. Germline V gene sequence: CDR1 SGDLS, CDR2 YYNGEE. In DNA form, the CDR3 reads TGTGCCAGCAGCGTACTGATCAGAAGCGGTGAGCAGTTCTTC. The encoded protein is CASSVLIRSGEQFF.

About this clone: This same CDR3 is encoded by further DNA sequences in the sample. V and J are TRBV2 and TRBJ2-1; D uncertain. The germline V and J ends were trimmed by 8 bases and 0 bases, with 8 bases remaining between them. The CDR3 covers 13 residues. CDR1 and CDR2 from the germline V gene are SNHLY and FYNNEI. CDR3 loop: CASHESSYNEQFF. CDR3 in DNA: TGTGCCAGCCATGAAAGCTCCTACAATGAGCAGTTCTTC.

The sample holds a few counts of this clone. The chain has TRBV7-8 and TRBJ1-1; D is undetermined. This CDR3 has 15 residues. V lost 5 bases and J lost 4, with 17 bases in between. CDR1 and CDR2 from the germline V gene are SGHVS and FQNEAQ. In nucleotides, the CDR3 is TGTGCCAGCAGCCCGAAACAGCGGAGGGTCACTGAAGCTTTCTTT. Amino acid sequence: CASSPKQRRVTEAFF.

In its sample, this clone was seen a few times. The chain employs TRBV5-5 and TRBJ2-5; D is possibly TRBD2 (6 bases). The length of the CDR3 is 13 residues. V was clipped by 4 bases and J by 5 bases, with 12 bases between them. Germline V gene data show CDR1 as SGHKS and CDR2 as YYEKEE (reference sequence). CDR3 sequence (DNA): TGTGCCAGCAGCCGACCCGGAGGGGAGACCCAGTACTTC. Its translation is CASSRPGGETQYF.

The CDR3 nucleotides are TGTGCCAGCTCTCACTCTACTCCGGGACAGGGAACAGATACGCAGTATTTT. Amino acid sequence: CASSHSTPGQGTDTQYF. V gene TRBV18 combines with J gene TRBJ2-3, with 9 bases aligning to TRBD1. The CDR3 length is 17 residues. Germline V CDR1 and CDR2: KGHSH, LQKENI. With 6 bases clipped from V and 3 bases from J, the junction kept 13 bases outside the gene matches. Supplemented by reference TRBV18 and TRBJ2-3, the full variable domain reads NAGVMQNPRHLVRRRGQEARLRCSPMKGHSHVYWYRQLPEEGLKFMVYLQKENIIDESGMPKERFSAEFPKEGPSILRIQQVVRGDSAAYFCASSHSTPGQGTDTQYFGPGTRLTVL.

V is TRBV11-2 and J is TRBJ1-3; 7 nucleotides line up with TRBD1. CDR1 is SGHAT and CDR2 is FQNNGV in the germline V gene. V shed 3 bases and J 1 base; nucleotides not matched to a gene: 0. The CDR3 sequence is 14 residues long. In DNA, the CDR3 is TGTGCCAGCAGCTTGACAGGGTCTGGAAACACCATATATTTT. Residues: CASSLTGSGNTIYF.

This clone was seen a few times. The V call is TRBV19, the J call TRBJ2-2, with D possibly matching TRBD2 (7 bases). Germline values: CDR1 LNHDA, CDR2 SQIVND (reference sequence). V lost 5 bases and J 8 bases, leaving 18 bases between the germline ends. This CDR3 region has 15 residues. CDR3 sequence: CASSAAGGGRGELFF. CDR3 nucleotides: TGTGCCAGTAGTGCGGCCGGGGGCGGGAGAGGGGAGCTGTTTTTT.

The gene calls are TRBV28 and TRBJ1-2, with D hard to call. CDR3 size: 12 residues. In germline, CDR1 is MDHEN, CDR2 SYDVKM. The V gene lost 11 bases and the J gene lost 1 base, with 11 bases spanning the gap. CDR3 sequence (DNA): TGTGCCGCGGAGAGGAATAACTATGGCTACACCTTC. It encodes CAAERNNYGYTF.

The rearrangement links TRBV7-6 to TRBJ1-1; D may be TRBD1 (6 bases). The germline gives CDR1 SGHVS, CDR2 FNYEAQ. There are 16 residues in the CDR3. The V end was cut by 2 bases, the J end by 1 base, with 14 bases between. The CDR3 is CASSLLGGRGNTEAFF. CDR3 in DNA: TGTGCCAGCAGCTTACTGGGGGGCCGAGGGAACACTGAAGCTTTCTTT.

This chain connects TRBV19 to TRBJ1-1; tentative D call: TRBD1 (6 bases). The CDR3 contains 15 residues. Germline V gene data show CDR1 as LNHDA and CDR2 as SQIVND (reference sequence). Deletions cut 5 bases from V and 1 base from J, with 14 bases between. The CDR3, as DNA: TGTGCCAGTAGTGACACAGGGAGGGGGAACACTGAAGCTTTCTTT. It specifies CASSDTGRGNTEAFF.

This rearrangement joins TRBV9 to TRBJ2-3; 8 bases are shared with TRBD2. This CDR3 has 16 residues. CDR1 and CDR2 (germline): SGDLS, YYNGEE. The V segment lost 4 bases and the J segment 6 bases; nucleotides outside the gene matches: 13. DNA of the CDR3: TGTGCCAGCAGCCGGACTAGCCCGGGAGGGTGGGATACGCAGTATTTT. As protein: CASSRTSPGGWDTQYF.

This clone is a singleton in its sample. This chain links TRBV10-1 with TRBJ1-1; no clear D. In germline, CDR1 is WNHNN, CDR2 SYGVQD (reference sequence). Trimming left V 4 bases short and J 2 bases short, with 11 bases between. The CDR3 totals 14 residues. The CDR3 bases are TGCGCCAGCAGTGTAGGGATTCGTAACACTGAAGCTTTCTTT. This codes for CASSVGIRNTEAFF.

This chain uses TRBV27 with TRBJ1-2; possible D gene TRBD1, 6 bases. This CDR3 contains 13 residues. V shed 3 bases and J shed 4 bases, with 9 bases lying between them. CDR1 MNHEY and CDR2 SMNVEV come from the germline V gene (reference sequence). Here the CDR3 reads CASSFGRGYGYTF. Written as DNA, the CDR3 is TGTGCCAGCAGTTTTGGCAGGGGCTATGGCTACACCTTC.

The rearrangement uses TRBV6-1 and TRBJ1-2; tentatively, D is TRBD1 (5 bases). The CDR3 runs 15 residues. Per the germline V gene, CDR1 is MNHNS and CDR2 is SASEGT. The ends were cut back, 0 bases at V and 2 bases at J, with 10 bases in the middle. This CDR3 reads CASSEAFNRNYGYTF. The DNA for the CDR3 is TGTGCCAGCAGTGAAGCTTTTAACAGGAACTATGGCTACACCTTC.

To note about this clone: Other DNA sequences in this specimen translate into the identical CDR3. The chain joins TRBV5-1 to TRBJ1-5; the match to TRBD1 covers 7 bases. This CDR3 is 13 amino acids long. The trim removed 0 bases at V and 6 bases at J, leaving 0 bases unmatched. Germline CDR1 SGHRS, CDR2 YFSETQ. The CDR3 reads CASSLGQGQPQHF. The CDR3 DNA follows: TGCGCCAGCAGCTTGGGACAGGGTCAGCCCCAGCATTTT. Full variable domain (rest looked up from reference TRBV5-1 and TRBJ1-5): KAGVTQTPRYLIKTRGQQVTLSCSPISGHRSVSWYQQTPGQGLQFLFEYFSETQRNKGNFPGRFSGRQFSNSRSEMNVSTLELGDSALYLCASSLGQGQPQHFGDGTRLSIL.

V gene TRBV19 combines with J gene TRBJ1-1; D perhaps matches TRBD1 (5 bases). CDR3 length: 13 residues. Germline CDR1 reads LNHDA; CDR2 reads SQIVND (reference sequence). V was pared by 6 bases and J by 5 bases, with 13 bases between. The CDR3 loop is CASSGTLWTEAFF. The CDR3 bases are TGTGCCAGTAGCGGGACCTTGTGGACTGAAGCTTTCTTT.

This clone is deemed medium-sized (0.01 to 0.1%). The V gene is TRBV5-8, the J gene TRBJ1-2; D is undetermined. Trimming pared 0 bases from V and 4 bases from J, leaving 10 bases between. Germline lookup yields CDR1 SGHTS and CDR2 YDEGEE. The CDR3 loop spans 14 amino acids. CDR3 in amino acids: CASSLDLGFYGYTF. Written as DNA, the CDR3 is TGTGCCAGCAGCTTGGATCTGGGCTTCTATGGCTACACCTTC.

This chain connects TRBV10-3 to TRBJ2-3, with D unresolved. Germline V gives CDR1 ENHRY, CDR2 SYGVKD. The CDR3 covers 14 residues. Trimming stripped 8 bases from V and 0 bases from J, with 12 bases between. The CDR3 DNA follows: TGTGCCATCTCAGACGTCTCTAGCACAGATACGCAGTATTTT. Its protein product is CAISDVSSTDTQYF.

V usage is TRBV10-1 and J usage is TRBJ2-1; 8 bases line up with TRBD2. There are 14 residues in the CDR3. The germline CDR1 and CDR2 sequences are WNHNN and SYGVQD (reference sequence). Trimming took 3 bases from V and 3 from J; bases not matched to a gene: 1. As DNA, the CDR3 is TGCGCCAGCAGTGAACGGGAGGGCTACAATGAGCAGTTCTTC. The encoded protein is CASSEREGYNEQFF.

The rearrangement joins TRBV6-5 to TRBJ1-2, with 7 bases identical to TRBD1. Germline CDR1 is MNHEY and CDR2 is SVGAGI. This CDR3 contains 13 residues. The V segment lost 5 bases and the J segment 6 bases; nucleotides outside the gene matches: 6. The chain's CDR3 is CASSRQGRHGYTF. The CDR3 DNA follows: TGTGCCAGCAGTCGACAGGGCCGGCATGGCTACACCTTC.

J is TRBJ2-3 and V is TRBV5-1; unclear D gene. The germline V gene has CDR1 SGHRS and CDR2 YFSETQ. The V end was cut by 4 bases, the J end by 0 bases, with 9 bases between. The CDR3 has 14 amino acids. The chain's CDR3 is CASSPDRSTDTQYF. CDR3 nucleotides: TGCGCCAGCAGCCCCGATCGCAGCACAGATACGCAGTATTTT.

The J gene is TRBJ2-7, the V gene TRBV7-2; D is undetermined. CDR1 and CDR2 from the germline V gene are SGHTA and FQGNSA. Trimming shortened V by 4 bases and J by 3 bases, and 7 bases separated the two germline ends. The CDR3 spans 12 residues. The CDR3 sequence is CASSSPGYEQYF. DNA of the CDR3: TGTGCCAGCAGCTCCCCGGGCTACGAGCAGTACTTC.